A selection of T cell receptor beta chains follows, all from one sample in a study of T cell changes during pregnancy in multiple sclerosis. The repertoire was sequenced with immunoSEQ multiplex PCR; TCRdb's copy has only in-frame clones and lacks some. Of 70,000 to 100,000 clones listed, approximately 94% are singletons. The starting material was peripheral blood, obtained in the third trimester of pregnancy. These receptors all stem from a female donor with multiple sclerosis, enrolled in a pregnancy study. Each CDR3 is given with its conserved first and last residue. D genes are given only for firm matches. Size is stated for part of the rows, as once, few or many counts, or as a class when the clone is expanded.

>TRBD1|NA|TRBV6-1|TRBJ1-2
TGTGCCAGCAGTGACCGCACAGGGGGCCGGGGTGGCTACACCTTC
CASSDRTGGRGGYTF
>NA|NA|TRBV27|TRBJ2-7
TGTGCCAGCAGTTTATCGGCACCAGCGGAGAGCTCCTACGAGCAGTACTTC
CASSLSAPAESSYEQYF
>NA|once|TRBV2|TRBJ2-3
TGTGCCAGCAAGTTGGGAGGGGGTCGCACAGATACGCAGTATTTT
CASKLGGGRTDTQYF
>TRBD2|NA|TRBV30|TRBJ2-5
TGTGCCTGGAGCCCGATAGCGGGAGGAGAGACCCAGTACTTC
CAWSPIAGGETQYF
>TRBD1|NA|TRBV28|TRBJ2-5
TGTGCCAGCAGTTCGACAGGGCGAGAAGAGACCCAGTACTTC
CASSSTGREETQYF
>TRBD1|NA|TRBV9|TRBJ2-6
TGTGCCAGCAGCGGGTGGACAGGGCTACACTCTGGGGCCAACGTCCTGACTTTC
CASSGWTGLHSGANVLTF
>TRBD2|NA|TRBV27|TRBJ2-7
TGTGCCAGCAGTTTCGGGAGGCCCCCCTACGAGCAGTACTTC
CASSFGRPPYEQYF
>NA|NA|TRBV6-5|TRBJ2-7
TGTGCCAGCAGCTACCTTGGGCAGACCTACGAGCAGTACTTC
CASSYLGQTYEQYF
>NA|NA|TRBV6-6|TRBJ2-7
TGTGCCAGCAGTTACCTAGAGACAGTAGCCTACGAGCAGTACTTC
CASSYLETVAYEQYF
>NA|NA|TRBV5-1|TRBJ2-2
TGCGCCAGCAGGGCCGCGAACACCGGGGAGCTGTTTTTT
CASRAANTGELFF
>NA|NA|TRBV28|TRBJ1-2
TGTGCCAGCAGTCCCGGACTCATCGAGGGCTACACCTTC
CASSPGLIEGYTF
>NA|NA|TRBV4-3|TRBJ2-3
TGCGCCAGCAGCCAAGATCTAGTTGGCGTCGGCACAGATACGCAGTATTTT
CASSQDLVGVGTDTQYF
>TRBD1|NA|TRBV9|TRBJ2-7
TGTGCCAGCAGCGCAAAGGGGGCTTCCCCCTACGAGCAGTACTTC
CASSAKGASPYEQYF
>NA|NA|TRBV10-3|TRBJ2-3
TGTGCCATCGGCCCCAGCACAGATACGCAGTATTTT
CAIGPSTDTQYF
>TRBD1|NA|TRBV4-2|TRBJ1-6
TGTGCCAGCAGTCCTACAACGGGACAGGGACTGTCCCTCCACTTT
CASSPTTGQGLSLHF
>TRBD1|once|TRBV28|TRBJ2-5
TGTGCCAGCAGTTTGCGACAGGGAGAGACCCAGTACTTC
CASSLRQGETQYF
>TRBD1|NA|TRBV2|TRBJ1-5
TGTGCCAGCGGAGACAGGGGGAGCAATCAGCCCCAGCATTTT
CASGDRGSNQPQHF
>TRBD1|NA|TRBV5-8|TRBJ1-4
TGTGCCAGCAGTACGGGCAGGGGGCAGGCAGCTTCTAGGCAACTGTTTTTT
CASSTGRGQAASRQLFF
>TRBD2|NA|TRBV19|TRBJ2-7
TGTGCCAGTAGTATCCCGGGACTAAACTACGAGCAGTACTTC
CASSIPGLNYEQYF
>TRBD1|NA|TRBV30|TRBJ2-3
TGTGCCTTCTTTCGACAGGGGCGCACAGATACGCAGTATTTT
CAFFRQGRTDTQYF
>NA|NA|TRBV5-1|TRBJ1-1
TGCGCCAGCAGCTACGGGGTCCTGAACACTGAAGCTTTCTTT
CASSYGVLNTEAFF
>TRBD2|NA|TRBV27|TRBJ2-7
TGTGCCAGCAGTTTCGGAGCGGGAGGTGGCGAGCAGTACTTC
CASSFGAGGGEQYF
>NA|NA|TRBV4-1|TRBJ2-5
TGCGCCAGCAGCCAAGATCTCAGGGGCCTCCAAGAGACCCAGTACTTC
CASSQDLRGLQETQYF
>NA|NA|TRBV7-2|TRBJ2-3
TGTGCCAGCAGCCTGCTAACAGATACGCAGTATTTT
CASSLLTDTQYF
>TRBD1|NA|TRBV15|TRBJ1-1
TGTGCCACCAGCTTCGGGGACAGACACCTTGAAGCTTTCTTT
CATSFGDRHLEAFF
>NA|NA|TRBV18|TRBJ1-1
TGTGCCAGCTCACCCAGCACTGAAGCTTTCTTT
CASSPSTEAFF
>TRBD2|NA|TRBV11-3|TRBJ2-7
TGTGCCAGCAGCTTAGGTGGGAGGGGCGAGCAGTACTTC
CASSLGGRGEQYF
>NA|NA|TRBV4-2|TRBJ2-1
TGTGCCAGCAGCCAGGGGTCGGAGGCCTACAATGAGCAGTTCTTC
CASSQGSEAYNEQFF
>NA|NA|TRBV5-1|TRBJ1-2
TGCGCCAGCAGCTTGGACGGGGCTAACTATGGCTACACCTTC
CASSLDGANYGYTF
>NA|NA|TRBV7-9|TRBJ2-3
TGTGCCAGCAGCTTTGCTGGGCAGGTTGTAATCACAGATACGCAGTATTTT
CASSFAGQVVITDTQYF
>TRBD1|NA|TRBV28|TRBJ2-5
TGTGCCAGCAGTTCGCACAAGGACAGGGGAGAGACCCAGTACTTC
CASSSHKDRGETQYF
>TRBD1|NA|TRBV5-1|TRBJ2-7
TGCGCCAGCACCGGGACAGCGAGTTACGAGCAGTACTTC
CASTGTASYEQYF
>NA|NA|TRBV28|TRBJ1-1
TGTGCCAGCAGCCCCGGGACACCGAACACTGAAGCTTTCTTT
CASSPGTPNTEAFF
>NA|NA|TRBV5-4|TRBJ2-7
TGTGCCAGCAACCTTGGGGGAGGAAGCTCCTACGAGCAGTACTTC
CASNLGGGSSYEQYF
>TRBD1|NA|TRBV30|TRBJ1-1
TGTGCCTGGAGTGTACGGCAGGGGGCACAGAACACTGAAGCTTTCTTT
CAWSVRQGAQNTEAFF
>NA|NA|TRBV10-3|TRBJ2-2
TGTGCCATCAGAGAGGTAGAACAGGGGGAGCTGTTTTTT
CAIREVEQGELFF
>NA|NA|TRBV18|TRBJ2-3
TGTGCCAGCTCACCTCCAGAGGGCAACACAGATACGCAGTATTTT
CASSPPEGNTDTQYF
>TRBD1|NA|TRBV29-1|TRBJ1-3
TGCAGCGCCGGTCTCGGACAGGGAGGAAACACCATATATTTT
CSAGLGQGGNTIYF
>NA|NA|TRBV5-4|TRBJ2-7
TGTGCCAGCAGCTTGGAGCGTTACTCCTACGAGCAGTACTTC
CASSLERYSYEQYF
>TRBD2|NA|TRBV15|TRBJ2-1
TGTGCCACCAGCAGAGAACTAGCGGGAGTCTCGGAGCAGTTCTTC
CATSRELAGVSEQFF
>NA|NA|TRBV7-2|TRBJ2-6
TGTGCCAGCAGCTTAGGTCTACTCCCTGGGGCCAACGTCCTGACTTTC
CASSLGLLPGANVLTF
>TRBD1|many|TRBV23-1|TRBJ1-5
TGCGCCAGCAGTCGCACAGGGGGCAAGCAGCCCCAGCATTTT
CASSRTGGKQPQHF
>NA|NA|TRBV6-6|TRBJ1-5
TGTGCCAGCAGTTTAACCCAGGGTGTCCATCAGCCCCAGCATTTT
CASSLTQGVHQPQHF
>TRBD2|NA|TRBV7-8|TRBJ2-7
TGTGCCAGCAGCTTAGTGACTAGCGGGAGTTCGGGGGAGCAGTACTTC
CASSLVTSGSSGEQYF
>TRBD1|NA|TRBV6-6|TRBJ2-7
TGTGCCAGCAGTTACGGGACAGGGGGAGAGCAGTACTTC
CASSYGTGGEQYF
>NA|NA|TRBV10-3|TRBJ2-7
TGTGCCATCAGTGTCTCGACTGTTACCTACGAGCAGTACTTC
CAISVSTVTYEQYF
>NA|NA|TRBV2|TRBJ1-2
TGTGCCAGCAGTGACACAGTTAACTATGGCTACACCTTC
CASSDTVNYGYTF
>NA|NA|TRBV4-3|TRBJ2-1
TGCGCCAGCAGCCAAGAAGCCACGCCCTACAATGAGCAGTTCTTC
CASSQEATPYNEQFF
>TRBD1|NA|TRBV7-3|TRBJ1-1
TGTGCCAGCAGCCCATCCCCGGGACAGGAAGCTTTCTTT
CASSPSPGQEAFF
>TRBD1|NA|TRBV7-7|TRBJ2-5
TGTGCTAGCAGCGACGGACAGGGTAGTTTGGAGACCCAGTACTTC
CASSDGQGSLETQYF
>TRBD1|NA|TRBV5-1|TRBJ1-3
TGCGCCAGCAGCTTGGGGGACAGGAATTCTGGAAACACCATATATTTT
CASSLGDRNSGNTIYF
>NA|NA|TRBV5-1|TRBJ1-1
TGCGCCAGCAGCTTGGTCAGGGTGACGAACACTGAAGCTTTCTTT
CASSLVRVTNTEAFF